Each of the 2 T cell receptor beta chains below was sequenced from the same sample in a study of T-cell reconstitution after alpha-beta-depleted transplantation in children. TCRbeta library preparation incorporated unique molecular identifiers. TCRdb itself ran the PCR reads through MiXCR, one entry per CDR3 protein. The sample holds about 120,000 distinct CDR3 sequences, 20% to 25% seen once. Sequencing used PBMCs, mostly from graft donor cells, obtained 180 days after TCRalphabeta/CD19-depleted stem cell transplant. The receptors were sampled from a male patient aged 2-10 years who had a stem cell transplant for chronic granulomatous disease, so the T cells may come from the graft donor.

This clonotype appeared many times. Written as DNA, the CDR3 is TGTGCCAGCAGTTTCGGGACAGTCGGCGGGGAGCTGTTTTTT. Translating it yields CASSFGTVGGELFF. The chain joins TRBV28 to TRBJ2-2; 7 bases fit TRBD1. This CDR3 contains 14 residues. Germline lookup yields CDR1 MDHEN and CDR2 SYDVKM. J lost 7 bases, V lost 3 bases, and 5 bases had no gene match.

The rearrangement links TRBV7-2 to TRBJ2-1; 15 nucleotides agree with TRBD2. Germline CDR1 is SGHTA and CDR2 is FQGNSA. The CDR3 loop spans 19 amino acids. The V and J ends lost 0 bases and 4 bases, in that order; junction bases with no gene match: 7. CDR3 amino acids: CASSLAGTSGRRSYNEQFF. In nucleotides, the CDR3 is TGTGCCAGCAGCTTAGCAGGGACTAGCGGGAGGAGGTCTTACAATGAGCAGTTCTTC. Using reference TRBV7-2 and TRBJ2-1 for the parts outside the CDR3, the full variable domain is GAGVSQSPSNKVTEKGKDVELRCDPISGHTALYWYRQSLGQGLEFLIYFQGNSAPDKSGLPSDRFSAERTGGSVSTLTIQRTQQEDSAVYLCASSLAGTSGRRSYNEQFFGPGTRLTVL.